This TCR beta chain was recovered during a study of blood T cells in healthy people across ages. CDR3 length: 15 residues. V was cut by 0 bases and J by 3 bases, with 9 bases left in between. The study's findings and limits: It was found that TCR beta diversity correlated strongly with the percentage of naive T cells. Age showed a roughly linear inverse relationship with TCR beta diversity per million T cells.

Next came a second PCR, run for roughly 7 to 12 cycles, which used a sample-barcoded 5' primer along with a J-beta primer mix. TCRdb independently ran MiXCR on the 5' RACE reads; one entry per CDR3 protein. The sample lists some 940,000 distinct CDR3 sequences; 25% to 35% were seen once. In its sample, this clonotype was seen many times. Its antigen is undetermined. This same sample was also taken into another study, of T cells of mothers and their children.

This TCR was sampled from a woman aged 35 to 49 in good health. The genes are TRBV12-3 or TRBV12-4 and TRBJ2-1; D is possibly TRBD2 (7 bases). Sequencing used blood. The CDR3 loop is CASSLAGGLYNEQFF. The CDR3 DNA reads TGTGCCAGCAGTTTAGCGGGGGGGCTCTACAATGAGCAGTTCTTC.